What follows are 5 T cell receptor beta chains derived from one specimen sequenced in a study of monozygotic twins with inflammatory bowel disease. TCRdb reanalyzed the 5' RACE reads and collapses them to one entry per CDR3 protein, without DNA. The listing records about 170,000 distinct CDR3 sequences. Sequencing was carried out using blood. These receptors were collected from a human donor with ulcerative colitis or Crohn's disease, or a healthy co-twin of an affected twin (not recorded which).

The genes are TRBV28 and TRBJ2-4; the TCRdb call, TRBD2, lacks DNA for checking. Germline CDR1 and CDR2: MDHEN and SYDVKM. The CDR3 contains 12 residues. CDR3 amino acids: CASSSSSGGWYF.

The chain joins TRBV12-3 or TRBV12-4 to TRBJ2-1; without DNA, the TCRdb call of TRBD2 cannot be checked. This CDR3 spans 14 amino acids. CDR3 in amino acids: CASNLGLAENEQFF.

The rearrangement uses TRBV5-4 and TRBJ2-5; TCRdb reports TRBD1, a call that lacks DNA to check it against. CDR3 length: 15 residues. Germline lookup yields CDR1 SGHNT and CDR2 YYREEE (reference sequence). CDR3 in amino acids: CASSSPAGSGGTQYF.

The rearrangement uses TRBV6-1 and TRBJ2-7; TCRdb's D gene call, TRBD2, goes unchecked for lack of DNA. Germline-derived CDR1 and CDR2 are MNHNS and SASEGT. The CDR3 covers 15 residues. The CDR3 is CASSGGLAGAYEQYF.

The CDR3: CSVSGSSVYEQYF. The chain combines TRBV29-1 with TRBJ2-7; TCRdb's D gene call, TRBD2, goes unchecked for lack of DNA. Germline CDR1 is SQVTM and CDR2 is ANQGSEA. This CDR3 comprises 13 residues.